The sample holds a few counts of the clone carrying this TCR beta chain. The entry originates in a study of identical twins. Trimming cost V 7 bases and J 2 bases, with 9 bases left between them. The CDR3 length is 12 residues. Germline V gene sequence: CDR1 SQVTM, CDR2 ANQGSEA. Each CDR3 protein gets one entry after TCRdb re-called the 5' RACE reads with MiXCR. This sample has about 790,000 distinct CDR3 sequences; around a sixth occur once, and the top ten carry around 13%. These data were also filed under a second study, of T cells expressing NK-cell markers. That report notes: Underlying the TCR beta repertoires were sorted CD3+CD56+NKG2C+, CD3+CD56+NKG2C- and CD3+CD56-NKG2C+ T cells. No clear determination of HCMV specificity was made for expanded NKG2C+ T cell clones.

This chain joins TRBV29-1 and TRBJ2-1; a weak D match, TRBD2 (6 bases). This TCR derives from a woman younger than 35 in good health. The material sequenced was PBMCs. Here the CDR3 DNA reads TGCAGCGGTAGCGGCCCCTACAATGAGCAGTTCTTC. Translation: CSGSGPYNEQFF.